This T cell receptor (beta chain) stems from a study of blood T cell repertoires in COVID-19. Study context: In each case, the material was cDNA or gDNA derived from T cells, B-cell-depleted T cells, or PBMCs.

The CDR3 spans 15 residues. Germline CDR1 is LNHDA and CDR2 is SQIVND (reference sequence). The junction had 7 bases not matched to a gene; V was cut back by 4 bases and J by 8 bases. Libraries were prepared by immunoSEQ multiplex PCR; TCRdb keeps only in-frame clonotypes and omits some of them. The table lists roughly 70,000 clones, around 86% of them singletons, with 3.9% in the top ten. This chain connects TRBV19 to TRBJ1-4; TRBD1 matches 10 bases. Sequencing used peripheral blood. The receptor's source is a man aged 70 or older with active COVID-19. Written as DNA, the CDR3 is TGTGCCAGTAGTAGGACCGGGACAGGGGCCGAAAAACTGTTTTTT. Residues: CASSRTGTGAEKLFF.